This T cell receptor beta chain was profiled in a study of CD8 T cells in Susac syndrome. Findings and caveats of the study: The authors acknowledged that their TCR sequencing and HLA analysis involved a relatively small number of individuals.

CD8+ and CD4+ T cells taken from blood had their TCR beta sequenced. Patients with Susac syndrome met diagnostic criteria that were recently defined for definite or probable disease. While CD8+ and CD4+ T cells were isolated negatively, TEMRA cells were enriched by FACS. The CDR3 totals 15 residues. The V end was cut by 4 bases, the J end by 4 bases, with 14 bases between. Germline loops: CDR1 LGHNA, CDR2 YNFKEQ. Random hexamers were used to reverse transcribe 0.5 to 1 ug of RNA. TCRdb ran MiXCR on the immunoSEQ multiplex PCR reads and lists one entry per CDR3 protein. The sample carries some 160,000 distinct CDR3 sequences, around 94% recorded once. This clonotype has just one count. Its matching antigen is unknown.

This TCR was recovered from a human donor with Susac syndrome. The specimen sequenced was CD4+ T cells from PBMCs. V and J are TRBV4-2 and TRBJ1-3; possibly TRBD1 for D (6 bases). This CDR3 is CASSPTTGSGNTIYF. CDR3 sequence (DNA): TGTGCCAGCAGCCCGACAACAGGGTCCGGAAACACCATATATTTT.